The 18 T cell receptor beta chains below all came from one sample that was sequenced in a study of blood T cells in healthy people across ages. The use of a sample-barcoded 5' primer and a J-beta primer mix characterized a second PCR of roughly 7 to 11 cycles. A single record per CDR3 protein comes from TCRdb applying MiXCR to the 5' RACE reads. The table shows under 2,000,000 distinct CDR3 sequences, with 49% occurring only once. Sequencing was carried out using blood. The receptors come from a woman between 35 and 50 years old in good health.

This clonotype was recorded a few times. The chain combines TRBV20-1 with TRBJ2-1, with D perhaps TRBD2 (7 bases). Per germline, CDR1 DFQATT and CDR2 SNEGSKA (reference sequence). V dropped 0 bases and J dropped 6 bases, with 15 bases sitting between them. The CDR3 length is 15 residues. CDR3 nucleotides: TGCAGTGCTAGAGATGCTATGAGGGGGGGCAATGAGCAGTTCTTC. Translating it yields CSARDAMRGGNEQFF.

V gene TRBV21-1 combines with J gene TRBJ2-5; the table names TRBD1, a call not compared with the DNA. TRBV21-1 is labeled a pseudogene. CDR3 length: 14 amino acids. The CDR3 DNA reads TGTGCCAGCAGCCTTTGGACAACACAAGAGACCCAGTACTTC. Its translation is CASSLWTTQETQYF.

The V gene is TRBV7-2, the J gene TRBJ1-2; D possibly corresponds to TRBD1 (6 bases). Germline V lookup: CDR1 SGHTA, CDR2 FQGNSA. Trimming removed 1 base at V and 7 bases at J, with 16 bases between. The CDR3 runs 15 residues. Here the CDR3 DNA reads TGTGCCAGCAGCTTAGTGTGGGGGGACAACGGTGGCTACACCTTC. It encodes CASSLVWGDNGGYTF.

The genes are TRBV4-1 and TRBJ1-6, with D perhaps matching TRBD1 (5 bases). V lost 2 bases, J lost 16 bases, and 15 bases lay in between. The CDR3 covers 13 residues. Germline V gives CDR1 MGHRA, CDR2 YSYEKL. The CDR3 reads CASSQNPDNLLHF. The CDR3 region has the DNA TGCGCCAGCAGCCAAAATCCGGACAACTTGCTCCACTTT.

The gene calls are TRBV7-2 and TRBJ2-3, with 8 bases identical to TRBD1. The germline V gene encodes CDR1 SGHTA and CDR2 FQGNSA. This CDR3 is 15 amino acids long. V was clipped by 5 bases and J by 4 bases; unmatched bases: 8. In DNA, the CDR3 is TGTGCCAGCAGCCGGATCAGGGGGCGTGCAGATACGCAGTATTTT. This translates into CASSRIRGRADTQYF.

This clonotype was seen a few times. CDR3 in DNA: TGTGCCAGCAGCGTAGGATTTAGCACAGATACGCAGTATTTT. It specifies CASSVGFSTDTQYF. The rearrangement joins TRBV12-3 or TRBV12-4 to TRBJ2-3; no definite D call. The CDR3 consists of 14 residues. V gave up 6 bases and J gave up 0 bases, with 10 bases separating them.

This clonotype was picked up a small number of times. The gene calls are TRBV7-8 and TRBJ2-7, with 7 bases identical to TRBD1. The CDR3 has 15 amino acids. Germline V lookup: CDR1 SGHVS, CDR2 FQNEAQ. The junction had 8 bases not matched to a gene; V was cut back by 4 bases and J by 2 bases. DNA of the CDR3: TGTGCCAGCAGCTCTAACAGGGGCTCAACCTACGAGCAGTACTTC. Protein: CASSSNRGSTYEQYF.

The chain is built from TRBV18 and TRBJ2-5; D not certain. Per germline, CDR1 KGHSH and CDR2 LQKENI. Trimming shortened V by 5 bases and J by 2 bases, and 15 bases separated the two germline ends. This CDR3 comprises 15 residues. CDR3 loop: CASSSDGIPQETQYF. CDR3 sequence (DNA): TGTGCCAGCTCATCGGACGGAATTCCACAAGAGACCCAGTACTTC.

Of note for this clonotype: Germline is not matched at one junction end, which may reflect a read error. V usage is TRBV10-3 and J usage is TRBJ2-7; unclear D gene. CDR1 ENHRY and CDR2 SYGVKD come from the germline V gene. This CDR3 has 13 residues. In DNA, the CDR3 is TGTGCCCTCAGTGAAGGGCCCACCTACGAGCAGTACTTC. This gives the protein CALSEGPTYEQYF.

The rearrangement joins TRBV6-1 to TRBJ2-1; TRBD2 aligns across 10 bases. Germline assignment: CDR1 MNHNS and CDR2 SASEGT. Trimming removed 5 bases from V and 5 bases from J; junction bases left unmatched: 21. The CDR3 sequence is 20 residues long. CDR3 loop: CASSRSLVLAGVALNNEQFF. The CDR3, as DNA: TGTGCCAGCAGTAGGTCCCTGGTCCTAGCGGGGGTAGCGCTGAACAATGAGCAGTTCTTC.

This clonotype came up a few times. The chain is built from TRBV27 and TRBJ2-1; D could derive from TRBD1 or TRBD2 (10 bases each). V was shortened by 6 bases and J by 5 bases, with 26 bases between the two germline ends. Per germline, CDR1 MNHEY and CDR2 SMNVEV (reference sequence). The CDR3 is made up of 18 amino acids. The CDR3 is CASSLGQGLAGAHNEQFF. The CDR3 coding sequence is TGTGCCAGCAGCCTGGGACAGGGGCTAGCGGGGGCCCACAATGAGCAGTTCTTC.

This clonotype was observed a few times. The chain joins TRBV6-6 to TRBJ2-5; D is unclear. Trimming took off 4 bases at V and 5 bases at J, with 14 bases between the two ends. This CDR3 is built from 14 residues. Germline CDR1 and CDR2: MNHNY and SVGAGI (reference sequence). The CDR3 spells CASSFPRVPETQYF. CDR3 nucleotide sequence: TGTGCCAGCAGTTTCCCCAGAGTACCGGAGACCCAGTACTTC.

The V and J genes are TRBV7-8 and TRBJ2-6, with unresolved D. V was trimmed by 1 base and J by 0 bases, leaving 7 bases between them. CDR3 length: 16 residues. The germline gives CDR1 SGHVS, CDR2 FQNEAQ. Written as DNA, the CDR3 is TGTGCCAGCAGCTTAGATTCGAACTCTGGGGCCAACGTCCTGACTTTC. Translated: CASSLDSNSGANVLTF.

The chain uses TRBV4-2 and TRBJ2-1, with D maybe TRBD1 (5 bases). Germline CDR1 and CDR2: LGHNA and YNFKEQ. The CDR3 runs to 14 residues. V was clipped by 2 bases and J by 8 bases, with 13 bases between them. The DNA for the CDR3 is TGTGCCAGCAGCCAACAGAGGCAGGGCGATGAGCAGTTCTTC. Amino acid sequence: CASSQQRQGDEQFF.

The chain has TRBV6-6 and TRBJ2-7; D ambiguous. Germline-derived CDR1 and CDR2 are MNHNY and SVGAGI (reference sequence). The CDR3 totals 11 residues. Trimming left V 5 bases short and J 8 bases short, with 10 bases between. CDR3 nucleotide sequence: TGTGCCAGCAGTCACACAGACCAGCAGTACTTC. It translates to CASSHTDQQYF.

The chain recombines TRBV5-1 with TRBJ2-5; D is possibly TRBD2 (6 bases). CDR1 is SGHRS and CDR2 is YFSETQ in the germline V gene. Trimming cost V 7 bases and J 4 bases, with 14 bases left between them. The CDR3 covers 13 residues. The CDR3 DNA reads as TGCGCCAGCCAAAGGCCGGGGGTAGAGACCCAGTACTTC. Translated, it gives CASQRPGVETQYF.

V gene TRBV28 combines with J gene TRBJ1-2; TRBD1 matches at 12 bases. CDR1 is MDHEN, CDR2 SYDVKM, per germline. This CDR3 is built from 15 residues. Trimming removed 6 bases from V and 6 bases from J; junction bases left unmatched: 8. The CDR3: CASRTTGTGGDGYTF. Here the CDR3 DNA reads TGTGCCAGCAGGACCACCGGGACAGGGGGCGATGGCTACACCTTC.

This clonotype was detected a few times. The chain carries TRBV4-3 and TRBJ2-1, with TRBD1 matching over 7 bases. The CDR3 loop spans 17 amino acids. With V trimmed by 4 bases and J by 1 base, 10 bases remained unmatched. Germline CDR1 and CDR2: LGHNA and YSLEER. The CDR3 bases are TGCGCCAGCAGCCCAAGAAAGACAGGGACGTCCTACAATGAGCAGTTCTTC. Its protein product is CASSPRKTGTSYNEQFF.